This is a list of T cell receptor beta chains from one sample in a study of OX40 agonist ivuxolimab in advanced cancers. The data were produced by immunoSEQ multiplex PCR, yet TCRdb's version contains in-frame clones alone and is incomplete. The table records about 91,000 clones, around 84% of them present only once. This material consisted of CD4+ or CD8+ T cells sorted from blood, taken in a trial of the OX40 agonist ivuxolimab. These receptors were collected from an adult with an advanced solid tumor such as melanoma, head and neck, liver or kidney cancer. The CDR3 runs from the conserved cysteine through the conserved F or W. The D gene is left open where the match is weak.

j_call,d_call,v_call,cdr3_aa
TRBJ1-6,TRBD1,TRBV6-5,CASSDATGKNF
TRBJ2-5,-,TRBV7-2,CASSLSRKTGMYQETQYF
TRBJ2-2,-,TRBV2,CASRGAVGNTGELFF
TRBJ1-1,TRBD1,TRBV18,CASSPGGDTEAFF
TRBJ2-5,-,TRBV25-1,CASSGSRDSAYQETQYF
TRBJ1-3,-,TRBV2,CASSETLLMGGNTIYF
TRBJ2-5,-,TRBV7-2,CASTANSARGTQYF
TRBJ1-1,-,TRBV7-2,CASRSRTGNTEAFF
TRBJ2-1,TRBD1,TRBV11-3,CASSTSRTGQAYNEQFF
TRBJ1-6,-,TRBV7-9,CASSLTGNSPLHF
TRBJ1-1,TRBD1,TRBV28,CASSPPSGTGTQAFF
TRBJ1-2,-,TRBV5-1,CASSLGFTGNYGYTF
TRBJ1-2,TRBD1,TRBV18,CASSPSGQIYGYTF
TRBJ1-6,TRBD1,TRBV28,CASSFPSTGASYNSPLHF
TRBJ1-1,-,TRBV5-4,CASSPSGGHDTEAFF
TRBJ2-3,-,TRBV4-3,CASSQGGPADTQYF
TRBJ1-1,TRBD1,TRBV27,CASRLTGLNTEAFF
TRBJ2-5,-,TRBV7-2,CASRSKETQYF
TRBJ2-6,-,TRBV29-1,CSVWTGLRGGLSGANVLTF
TRBJ1-2,-,TRBV28,CATRTGTLSDDTF
TRBJ1-2,-,TRBV28,CASSLGQAYGYTF
TRBJ1-5,-,TRBV29-1,CSVGRGANQPQHF
TRBJ1-4,TRBD1,TRBV28,CASSLDRAATNEKLFF
TRBJ2-6,-,TRBV30,CAWSRGGQGANVLTF
TRBJ2-1,-,TRBV5-1,CASSLEGGSYNEQFF
TRBJ2-3,-,TRBV7-3,CASSLALRDTQYF
TRBJ1-5,-,TRBV28,CAIGSNQPQHF
TRBJ2-3,-,TRBV19,CASARTLSDTQYF
TRBJ2-5,TRBD1,TRBV2,CASSVLRGETQYF
TRBJ1-2,TRBD1,TRBV30,CAWSIGTAYGYTF
TRBJ1-5,TRBD1,TRBV2,CASRGRTGGNQPQHF
TRBJ2-2,-,TRBV5-1,CASSLAGQIGTGELFF
TRBJ2-7,-,TRBV2,CASTEGYEQYF
TRBJ1-2,-,TRBV19,CAIGEGVYGYTF
TRBJ1-3,-,TRBV7-2,CASSARGLAAGNTIYF
TRBJ2-3,-,TRBV19,CASTNTPDTTDTQYF
TRBJ1-2,TRBD1,TRBV19,CASSVGQGYHGYGYTF
TRBJ1-3,TRBD1,TRBV2,CASSSDRGSGNTIYF
TRBJ2-5,TRBD1,TRBV7-2,CASSPDRGVETQYF
TRBJ1-5,-,TRBV27,CASRVRASLNQPQHF